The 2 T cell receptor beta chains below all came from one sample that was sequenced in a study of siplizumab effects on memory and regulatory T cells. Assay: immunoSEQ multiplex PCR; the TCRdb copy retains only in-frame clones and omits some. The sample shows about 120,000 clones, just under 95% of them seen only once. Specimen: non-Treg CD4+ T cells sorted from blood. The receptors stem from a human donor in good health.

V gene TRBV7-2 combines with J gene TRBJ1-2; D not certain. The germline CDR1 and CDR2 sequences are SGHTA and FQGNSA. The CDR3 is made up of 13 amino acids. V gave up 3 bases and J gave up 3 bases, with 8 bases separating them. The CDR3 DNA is TGTGCCAGCAGCTTTGGTGGGGACTATGGCTACACCTTC. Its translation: CASSFGGDYGYTF.

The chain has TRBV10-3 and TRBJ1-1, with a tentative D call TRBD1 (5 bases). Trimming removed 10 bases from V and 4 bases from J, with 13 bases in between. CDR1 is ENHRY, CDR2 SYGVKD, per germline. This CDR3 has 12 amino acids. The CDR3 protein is CATAGLGTEAFF. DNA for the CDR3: TGTGCCACCGCAGGGTTGGGCACTGAAGCTTTCTTT.